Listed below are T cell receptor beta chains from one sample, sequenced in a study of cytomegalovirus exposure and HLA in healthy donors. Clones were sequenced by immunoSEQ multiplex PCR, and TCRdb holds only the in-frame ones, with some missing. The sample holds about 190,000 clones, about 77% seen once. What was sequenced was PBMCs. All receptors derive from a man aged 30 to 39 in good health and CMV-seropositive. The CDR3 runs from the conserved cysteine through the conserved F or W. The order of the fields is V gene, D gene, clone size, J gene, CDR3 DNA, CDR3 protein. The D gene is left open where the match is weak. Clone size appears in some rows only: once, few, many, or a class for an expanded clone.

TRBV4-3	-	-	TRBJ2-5	TGCGCCAGCAGCCACCTCTCTGGACTAGGGGGAGAGACCCAGTACTTC	CASSHLSGLGGETQYF
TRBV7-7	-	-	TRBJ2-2	TGTGCTAGCAGCGACAGGAACACCGGGGAGCTGTTTTTT	CASSDRNTGELFF
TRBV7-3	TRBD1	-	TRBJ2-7	TGTGCCAGCAGCTCACAGGGGGCTGGGGAGCAGTACTTC	CASSSQGAGEQYF
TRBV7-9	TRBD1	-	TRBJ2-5	TGTGCCAGCAGCACGACAGGGGTGGCGGAGACCCAGTACTTC	CASSTTGVAETQYF
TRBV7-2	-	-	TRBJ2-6	TGTGCCAGCAGCTCTACGTCAGGGGCCAACGTCCTGACTTTC	CASSSTSGANVLTF
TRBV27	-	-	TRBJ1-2	TGTGCCAGCAGCCCGATGGACAGTAACTATGGCTACACCTTC	CASSPMDSNYGYTF
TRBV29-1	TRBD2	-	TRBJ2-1	TGCAGCGTTGAAGATCTCGTAGTAGCGGGATACAATGAGCAGTTCTTC	CSVEDLVVAGYNEQFF
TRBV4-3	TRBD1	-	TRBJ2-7	TGCGCCAGCAGCTGGGGACAGCCAGAGCGAACCGAGCAGTACTTC	CASSWGQPERTEQYF
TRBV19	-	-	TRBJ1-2	TGTGCCAGTGTCTATAACTATGGCTACACCTTC	CASVYNYGYTF
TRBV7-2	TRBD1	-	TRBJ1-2	TGTGCCAGCAGGAACCGTGAACAGGGGTATGGCTACACCTTC	CASRNREQGYGYTF
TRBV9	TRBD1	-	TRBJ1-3	TGTGCCAGCAGCGTAGGCCCCAATCGACAGGGGCTCTCTGGAAACACCATATATTTT	CASSVGPNRQGLSGNTIYF
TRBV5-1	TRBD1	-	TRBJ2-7	TGCGCCAGCAGCTTAGCGGGACAGGGGGCTAGTGAGCAGTACTTC	CASSLAGQGASEQYF
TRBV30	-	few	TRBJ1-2	TGTGCCTGGAGTGTCGGGGAATATGGCTACACCTTC	CAWSVGEYGYTF
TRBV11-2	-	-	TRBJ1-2	TGTGCCAGCAGCCGGGGGGGACGGGGGATCGGATATGGCTACACCTTC	CASSRGGRGIGYGYTF
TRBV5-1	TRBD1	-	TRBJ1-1	TGCGCCAGCAGACCGACTCACAGGGGGCCGGCAGCTTTCTTT	CASRPTHRGPAAFF
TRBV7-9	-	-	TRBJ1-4	TGTGCCAGCAGCTTAGCTTGGGGAGCTAATGAAAAACTGTTTTTT	CASSLAWGANEKLFF
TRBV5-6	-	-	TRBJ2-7	TGTGCCAGCAGGGCCAGCTCCTACGAGCAGTACTTC	CASRASSYEQYF
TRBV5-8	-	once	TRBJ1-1	TGTGCCAGCAGCCGGACGGGGGAAGCTTTCTTT	CASSRTGEAFF
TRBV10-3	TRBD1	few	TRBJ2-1	TGTGCCACGGGGACAGGCTTTGAATGGGAGTTCTTC	CATGTGFEWEFF
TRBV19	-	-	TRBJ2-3	TGTGCCAGTAAAGGGGGGCCGGGACTATTCCTCGATACGCAGTATTTT	CASKGGPGLFLDTQYF
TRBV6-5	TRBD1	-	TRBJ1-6	TGTGCCAGCAGTCCGGACAGGGGTAATTCACCCCTCCACTTT	CASSPDRGNSPLHF
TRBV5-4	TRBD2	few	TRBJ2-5	TGTGCCAGCAGCTCCATAGCGGGGGGTCTCCAAGAGACCCAGTACTTC	CASSSIAGGLQETQYF
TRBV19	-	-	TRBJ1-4	TGTGCCAGTAGTATCGACAGAGATTTCAGGGAAAAACTGTTTTTT	CASSIDRDFREKLFF
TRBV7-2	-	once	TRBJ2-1	TGTGCCAGCAGCTTACAATCGGGGCAGCGGGATGAGCAGTTCTTC	CASSLQSGQRDEQFF
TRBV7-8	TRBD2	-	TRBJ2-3	TGTGCCAGCAGCTCCCAGACTAGCGGGAGCTCAGATACGCAGTATTTT	CASSSQTSGSSDTQYF
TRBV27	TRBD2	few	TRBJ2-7	TGTGCCAGCAGTTCCCGAGGTAGCGGGCCCTACGAGCAGTACTTC	CASSSRGSGPYEQYF
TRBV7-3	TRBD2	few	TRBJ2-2	TGTGCCAGCAGCTCTCCCCGGGACAAGAAAGCAAGAGCGGGAGAGACCGGGGAGCTGTTTTTT	CASSSPRDKKARAGETGELFF
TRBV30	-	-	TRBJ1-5	TGTGCCTGGAGTGTACAGGTTAGCAATCAGCCCCAGCATTTT	CAWSVQVSNQPQHF
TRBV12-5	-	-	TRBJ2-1	TGTGCTAGTGGTTCTCCCTTATACAATGAGCAGTTCTTC	CASGSPLYNEQFF
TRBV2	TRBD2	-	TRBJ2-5	TGTGCCAGCAGTGGGGGACTAGCGGGAGGGCAAGTGGATCGGGAGACCCAGTACTTC	CASSGGLAGGQVDRETQYF
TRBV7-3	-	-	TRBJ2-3	TGTGCCAGCAGCTTAGAGGGACTGCGCACAGATACGCAGTATTTT	CASSLEGLRTDTQYF
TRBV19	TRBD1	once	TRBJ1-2	TGTGCCAGCCGGGACAGGGGTTTTGGCTACACCTTC	CASRDRGFGYTF
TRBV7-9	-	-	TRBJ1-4	TGTTCCAGCTCTATTAACTCTGCCGAGCTAGAAGAAAAACTGTTTTTT	CSSSINSAELEEKLFF
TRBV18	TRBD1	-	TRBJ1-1	TGTGCCAGCTCACTAACACAGGGGGGCTACACTGAAGCTTTCTTT	CASSLTQGGYTEAFF
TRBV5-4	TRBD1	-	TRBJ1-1	TGTGCCAGCAGCGTCCCGGGACAGGGTGAAGCTTTCTTT	CASSVPGQGEAFF
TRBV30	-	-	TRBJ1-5	TGTGCCTGGAGAGAGGGCAGCTATAGCAATCAGCCCCAGCATTTT	CAWREGSYSNQPQHF
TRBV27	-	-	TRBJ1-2	TGTGCCAGCAGTTTTTGGCCGAACTATGGCTACACCTTC	CASSFWPNYGYTF
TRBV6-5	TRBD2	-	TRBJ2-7	TGTGCCAGAATCGGACTAGCGGGAGGAATGGGGGCCACGTACTTC	CARIGLAGGMGATYF
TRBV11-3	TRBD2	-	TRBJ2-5	TGTGCCAGCAGCTTCTCCAGCGGGAAAGCAGAGACCCAGTACTTC	CASSFSSGKAETQYF
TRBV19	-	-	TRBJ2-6	TGTGCCAGTAGTATAGTAAGCGCTGGGGCCAACGTCCTGACTTTC	CASSIVSAGANVLTF
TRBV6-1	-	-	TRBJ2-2	TGTGCCAGCAGATACGGGACATTTTTCACCGGGGAGCTGTTTTTT	CASRYGTFFTGELFF
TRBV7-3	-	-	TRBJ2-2	TGTGCCAGCCGCCCCGGTAGCGGCAACACCGGGGAGCTGTTTTTT	CASRPGSGNTGELFF
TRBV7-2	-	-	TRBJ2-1	TGTGCCAGCAGCCCAAACTACAATGAGCAGTTCTTC	CASSPNYNEQFF
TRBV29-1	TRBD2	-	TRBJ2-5	TGCAGCGCCTCGGGGGGTAGTGAGACCCAGTACTTC	CSASGGSETQYF
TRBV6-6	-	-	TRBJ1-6	TGTGCCAGCAGCTCCAGATCACCCCTCCACTTT	CASSSRSPLHF